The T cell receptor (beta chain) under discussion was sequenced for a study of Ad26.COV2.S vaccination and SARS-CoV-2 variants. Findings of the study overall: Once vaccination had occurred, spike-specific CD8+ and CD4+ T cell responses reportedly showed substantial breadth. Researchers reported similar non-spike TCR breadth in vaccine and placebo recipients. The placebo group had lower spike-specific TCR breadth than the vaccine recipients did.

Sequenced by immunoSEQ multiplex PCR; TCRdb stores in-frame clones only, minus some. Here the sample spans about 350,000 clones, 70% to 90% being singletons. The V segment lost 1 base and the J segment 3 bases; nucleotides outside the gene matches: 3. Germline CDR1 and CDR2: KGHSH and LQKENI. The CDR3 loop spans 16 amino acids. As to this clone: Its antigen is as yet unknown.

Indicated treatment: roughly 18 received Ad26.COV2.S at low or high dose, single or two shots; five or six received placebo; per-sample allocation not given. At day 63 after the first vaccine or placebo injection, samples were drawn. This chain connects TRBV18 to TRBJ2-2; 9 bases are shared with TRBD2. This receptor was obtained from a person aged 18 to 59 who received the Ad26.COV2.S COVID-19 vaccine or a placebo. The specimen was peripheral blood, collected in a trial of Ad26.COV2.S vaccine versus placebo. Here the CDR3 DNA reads TGTGCCAGCTCACCACAATCTAGCGGGGACACCGGGGAGCTGTTTTTT. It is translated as CASSPQSSGDTGELFF.